This is a list of T cell receptor beta chains from one sample in a study of T-cell reconstitution after alpha-beta-depleted transplantation in children. TCRdb re-called the PCR reads through MiXCR, storing one row per CDR3 protein. The sample lists over 85,000 distinct CDR3 sequences; 10% to 13% were seen once. Sequencing was performed on PBMCs from the stem cell graft donor, taken from the stem cell graft. The receptors were sampled from a human donor who donated a stem cell graft to a child with acute lymphoblastic leukemia. The CDR3 runs from the conserved cysteine through the conserved F or W. D genes are given only for firm matches. Size values are once, few and many counts, or a class for expanded clones, and some rows have none.

V,J,size,D,DNA,CDR3
TRBV7-9,TRBJ1-2,many,-,TGTGCCAGCGGGGGGAGTAGCTATGGCTACACCTTC,CASGGSSYGYTF
TRBV20-1,TRBJ2-7,many,TRBD2,TGCAGTGCTAGGGGGGGGAACTCCAACTACGAGCAGTACTTC,CSARGGNSNYEQYF
TRBV3-1,TRBJ2-3,many,TRBD2,TGTGCCAGCAGCCAGCCCGGGACTACGGCTTCAATGGCGCAGTATTTT,CASSQPGTTASMAQYF
TRBV6-5,TRBJ2-2,many,-,TGTGCCAGCAGTTACCCAGGGGGGGGCACCGGGGAGCTGTTTTTT,CASSYPGGGTGELFF
TRBV12-3/TRBV12-4,TRBJ2-3,many,-,TGTGCCAGCAGTCAGGACTCTGGGGGAGCAGATACGCAGTATTTT,CASSQDSGGADTQYF
TRBV12-3/TRBV12-4,TRBJ2-1,many,TRBD1,TGTGCCAGCCAAACCGGGACAGGGGGCAATGAGCAGTTCTTC,CASQTGTGGNEQFF
TRBV12-3/TRBV12-4,TRBJ2-5,few,TRBD2,TGTGCCTTCTGTTTGAATCCCCCCCGGACTAGCGGGCCCCAAGAGACCCAGTACTTC,CAFCLNPPRTSGPQETQYF
TRBV5-1,TRBJ1-1,many,TRBD1,TGCGCCAGCAGCTGGGACAGGGACGAAGCTTTCTTT,CASSWDRDEAFF
TRBV28,TRBJ1-1,many,-,TGTGCCAGCAGCTTCCCTAATTCAGCGAACACTGAAGCTTTCTTT,CASSFPNSANTEAFF
TRBV7-2,TRBJ2-5,many,TRBD2,TGTGCCAGCAGCTTTATCCGACAAGCGATGGGGGGGGAGACCCAGTACTTC,CASSFIRQAMGGETQYF
TRBV27,TRBJ2-6,few,-,TGTGCCAGCAGTTTCAGGGACTCTGGGGCCAACGGCCTGACTTTC,CASSFRDSGANGLTF
TRBV7-9,TRBJ1-2,many,-,TGTGCCAGCAGCTTAACCCCCCCGGGGGGGGTCTATGGCTACACCTTC,CASSLTPPGGVYGYTF
TRBV7-6,TRBJ2-3,many,TRBD2,TGTGCCAGCAGCACTGGGACTAGCGGGCGCTTACACACAGATACGCAGTATTTT,CASSTGTSGRLHTDTQYF
TRBV3-1,TRBJ2-2,-,TRBD1,TGTGCCAGCAGCCAGGCAGGGACAGGGGGCGCCGGGGAGCTGTTTTTT,CASSQAGTGGAGELFF
TRBV5-1,TRBJ1-1,many,TRBD1,TGCGCCAGCAGCTTGGCAGGGGGCGCGGCCACTGAAGCTTTCTTT,CASSLAGGAATEAFF
TRBV9,TRBJ2-3,large,-,TGTGCCAGCAGCGTAGTGGCTAGCTTCACAGATACGCAGTATTTT,CASSVVASFTDTQYF
TRBV7-9,TRBJ2-7,many,TRBD1,TGTGCCAGCAGCCCACAGACAGGGCGCTCCTACGAGCAGTACTTC,CASSPQTGRSYEQYF
TRBV10-3,TRBJ1-1,many,TRBD1,TGTGCCATCAGTGAAAAGGGGGCTGGGACTGAAGCTTTCTTT,CAISEKGAGTEAFF
TRBV10-1,TRBJ2-2,few,-,TGCGCCAGCAGTGACGGGTCGAGGGGCACCGGGGAGCTGTTTTTT,CASSDGSRGTGELFF
TRBV2,TRBJ1-4,many,-,TGTGCCAGCACGGGGCACCATAATGAAAAACTGTTTTTT,CASTGHHNEKLFF
TRBV20-1,TRBJ2-4,many,-,TGCAGTGCTAACCGGGACACTTTATCCGAGACCCTAGCCAAAAACATTCAGTACTTC,CSANRDTLSETLAKNIQYF
TRBV7-2,TRBJ2-5,-,TRBD1,TGTGCCAGCAGCTTGGCGGACAGGGGGCAAGAGACCCAGTACTTC,CASSLADRGQETQYF
TRBV5-1,TRBJ2-1,many,TRBD2,TGCGCCAGCAGTTTTATTCCGACTAGCGGGCGCTACAATGAGCAGTTCTTC,CASSFIPTSGRYNEQFF
TRBV3-1,TRBJ2-3,many,-,TGTGCCAGCAGCCAAGGGGGGGGCAGTGGCACAGATACGCAGTATTTT,CASSQGGGSGTDTQYF
TRBV10-3,TRBJ2-3,many,-,TGTGCCATCAGTTTCGGAGGTACGCAGTATTTT,CAISFGGTQYF
TRBV20-1,TRBJ2-7,many,TRBD2,TGCAGTGCCCCTAGCGGGACCTACGAGCAGTACTTC,CSAPSGTYEQYF
TRBV20-1,TRBJ2-1,many,-,TGCAGTGCTAGTTTCCTAGCGGAGCAGTTCTTC,CSASFLAEQFF
TRBV5-4,TRBJ2-1,many,TRBD2,TGTGCCAGCACAGGACTAGCGGGGGGAAGAATATTGGGTGAGCAGTTCTTC,CASTGLAGGRILGEQFF
TRBV4-3,TRBJ1-4,-,-,TGCGCCAGCAGCCAAGGAGGGAATGACGAAAAACTGTTTTTT,CASSQGGNDEKLFF
TRBV21-1,TRBJ1-4,many,-,TGTGCCAGCAGCTCCCTTACCGGTGCAGGGGGGAAAACTAATGAAAAACTGTTTTTT,CASSSLTGAGGKTNEKLFF
TRBV7-8,TRBJ2-7,many,TRBD2,TGTGCCAGCAGCTTAGGGGCGGGAGGGTTCTACGAGCAGTACTTC,CASSLGAGGFYEQYF
TRBV7-2,TRBJ2-5,many,TRBD1,TGTGCCAGCAGCCCCTGGGACAGGGTTCAGACCCAGTACTTC,CASSPWDRVQTQYF
TRBV16,TRBJ2-7,many,TRBD2,TGTGCCAGCAGCCAAAGACTAGCGGGGAACTACGAGCAGTACTTC,CASSQRLAGNYEQYF
TRBV5-1,TRBJ2-7,many,-,TGCGCCAGCAGCCGGGAAGGCAGGGGGGAGTACGAGCAGTACTTC,CASSREGRGEYEQYF
TRBV11-1,TRBJ2-4,many,-,TGTGCCAGCAGCCCTGGCGGTAGCCGTGGAACGGCCAAAAACATTCAGTACTTC,CASSPGGSRGTAKNIQYF
TRBV24-1,TRBJ2-7,many,TRBD1,TGTGCCACCAGTGACCAGGGACAGGCCGGCTCCTACGAGCAGTACTTC,CATSDQGQAGSYEQYF
TRBV2,TRBJ2-1,many,-,TGTGCCAGCCAGGGAGGCAATGAGCAGTTCTTC,CASQGGNEQFF
TRBV20-1,TRBJ2-3,many,-,TGCAGTGCTACCCCGGGAGCTACCTACACAGATACGCAGTATTTT,CSATPGATYTDTQYF
TRBV7-2,TRBJ1-2,many,TRBD1,TGTGCCAGCAGCACCGGGACAGGGTACTATGGCTACACCTTC,CASSTGTGYYGYTF
TRBV18,TRBJ2-1,many,TRBD2,TGTGCCAGCTCACCCGGCGGGGGTCTGTACAATGAGCAGTTCTTC,CASSPGGGLYNEQFF
TRBV7-9,TRBJ2-1,many,TRBD2,TGTGCCAGCAGCGACGGGACTAGCGGAAAGCAGTTCTTC,CASSDGTSGKQFF
TRBV7-2,TRBJ2-7,many,-,TGTGCCAGCAGCTCACCCGGACTCAGATCCCACTACGAGCAGTACTTC,CASSSPGLRSHYEQYF